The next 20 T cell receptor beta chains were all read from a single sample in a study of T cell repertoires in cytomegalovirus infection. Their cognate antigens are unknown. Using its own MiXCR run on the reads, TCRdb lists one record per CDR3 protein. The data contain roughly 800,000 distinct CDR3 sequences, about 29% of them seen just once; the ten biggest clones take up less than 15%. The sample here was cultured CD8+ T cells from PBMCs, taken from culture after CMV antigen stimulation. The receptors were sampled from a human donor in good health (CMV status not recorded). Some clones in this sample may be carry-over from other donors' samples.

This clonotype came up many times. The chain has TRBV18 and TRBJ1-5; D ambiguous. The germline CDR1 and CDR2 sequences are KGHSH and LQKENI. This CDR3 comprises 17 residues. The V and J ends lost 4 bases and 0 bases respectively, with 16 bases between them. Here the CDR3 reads CASSQVGTYNSNQPQHF. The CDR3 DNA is TGTGCCAGCTCACAGGTTGGAACGTATAATAGCAATCAGCCCCAGCATTTT.

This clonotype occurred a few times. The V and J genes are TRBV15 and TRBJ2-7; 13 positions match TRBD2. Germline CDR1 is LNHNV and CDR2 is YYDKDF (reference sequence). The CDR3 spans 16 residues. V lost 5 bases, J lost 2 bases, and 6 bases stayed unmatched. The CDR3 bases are TGTGCCACCAGCCGTGGACTAGCGGGGGTCCCCTACGAGCAGTACTTC. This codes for CATSRGLAGVPYEQYF.

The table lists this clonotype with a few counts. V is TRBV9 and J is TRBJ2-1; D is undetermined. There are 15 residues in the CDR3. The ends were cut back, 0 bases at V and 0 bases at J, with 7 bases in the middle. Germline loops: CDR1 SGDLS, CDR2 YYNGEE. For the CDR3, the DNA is TGTGCCAGCAGCGTAGTCCAGAGCTCCTACAATGAGCAGTTCTTC. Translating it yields CASSVVQSSYNEQFF.

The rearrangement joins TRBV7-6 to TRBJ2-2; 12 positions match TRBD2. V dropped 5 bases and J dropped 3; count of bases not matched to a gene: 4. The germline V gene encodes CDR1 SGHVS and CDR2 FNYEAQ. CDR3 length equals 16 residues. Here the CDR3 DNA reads TGTGCCAGCAGCGCCCGACTAGCGGGGGACACCGGGGAGCTGTTTTTT. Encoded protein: CASSARLAGDTGELFF.

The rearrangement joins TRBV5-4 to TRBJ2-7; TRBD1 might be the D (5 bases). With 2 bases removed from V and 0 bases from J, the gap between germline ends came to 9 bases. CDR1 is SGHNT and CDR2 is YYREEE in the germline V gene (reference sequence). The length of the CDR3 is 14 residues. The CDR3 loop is CASSFSRDSYEQYF. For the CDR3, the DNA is TGTGCCAGCAGCTTTTCCAGGGACTCCTACGAGCAGTACTTC.

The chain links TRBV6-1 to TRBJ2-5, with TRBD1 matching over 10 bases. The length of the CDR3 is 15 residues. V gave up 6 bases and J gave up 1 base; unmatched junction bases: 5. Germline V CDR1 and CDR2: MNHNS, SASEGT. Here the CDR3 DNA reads TGTGCCAGCAGCCTGGGACAGGGGACCCAAGAGACCCAGTACTTC. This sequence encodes CASSLGQGTQETQYF.

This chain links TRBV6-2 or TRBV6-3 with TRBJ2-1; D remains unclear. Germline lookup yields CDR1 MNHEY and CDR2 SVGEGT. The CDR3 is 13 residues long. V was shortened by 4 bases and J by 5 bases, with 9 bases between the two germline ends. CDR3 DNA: TGTGCCAGCAGTTTAGCCCCCCACAATGAGCAGTTCTTC. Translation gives CASSLAPHNEQFF.

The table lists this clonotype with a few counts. The CDR3 sequence is CASSQTNLEETQYF. The CDR3 nucleotides read TGTGCCAGCAGTCAGACTAATCTCGAAGAGACCCAGTACTTC. This rearrangement joins TRBV6-2 or TRBV6-3 to TRBJ2-5; D possibly corresponds to TRBD2 (5 bases). CDR3 length: 14 residues. In germline, CDR1 is MNHEY, CDR2 SVGEGT. V gave up 5 bases and J gave up 3 bases, with 13 bases separating them.

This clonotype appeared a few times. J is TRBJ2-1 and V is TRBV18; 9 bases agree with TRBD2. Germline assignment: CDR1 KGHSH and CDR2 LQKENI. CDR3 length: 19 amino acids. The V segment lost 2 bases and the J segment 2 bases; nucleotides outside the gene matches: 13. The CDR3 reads CASSPSQGTGLAAYNEQFF. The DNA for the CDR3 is TGTGCCAGCTCACCATCTCAGGGTACGGGACTAGCCGCCTACAATGAGCAGTTCTTC.

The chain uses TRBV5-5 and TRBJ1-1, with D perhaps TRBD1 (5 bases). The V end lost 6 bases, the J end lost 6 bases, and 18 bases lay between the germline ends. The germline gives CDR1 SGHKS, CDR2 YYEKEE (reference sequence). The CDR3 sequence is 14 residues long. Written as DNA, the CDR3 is TGTGCCAGCACCGTGGGGCACGAGCTATCTGAAGCTTTCTTT. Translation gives CASTVGHELSEAFF.

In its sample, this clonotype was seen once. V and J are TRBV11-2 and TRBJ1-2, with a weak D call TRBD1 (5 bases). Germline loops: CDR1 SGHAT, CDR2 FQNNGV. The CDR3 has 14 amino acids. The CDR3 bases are TGTCCCATCCCAAGGGGACCATTTAACTATGGCTACACCTTC. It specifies CPIPRGPFNYGYTF.

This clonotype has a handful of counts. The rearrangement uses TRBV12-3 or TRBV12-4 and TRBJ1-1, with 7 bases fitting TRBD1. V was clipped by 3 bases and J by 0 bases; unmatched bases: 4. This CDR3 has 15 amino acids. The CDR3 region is CASSFYRGLNTEAFF. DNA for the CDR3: TGTGCCAGCAGTTTCTACAGGGGTCTGAACACTGAAGCTTTCTTT.

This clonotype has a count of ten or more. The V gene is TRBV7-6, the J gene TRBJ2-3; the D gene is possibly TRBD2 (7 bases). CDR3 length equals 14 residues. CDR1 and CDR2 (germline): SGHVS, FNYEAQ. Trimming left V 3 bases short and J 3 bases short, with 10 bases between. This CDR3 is CASSFGGPTDTQYF. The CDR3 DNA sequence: TGTGCCAGCAGCTTCGGGGGGCCGACAGATACGCAGTATTTT.

The CDR3 here is CASSQDPGGSPTGELFF. CDR3 DNA: TGTGCCAGCAGCCAAGATCCAGGGGGCTCCCCCACCGGGGAGCTGTTTTTT. The genes are TRBV4-2 and TRBJ2-2; 8 positions agree with TRBD1. Looked up from germline, CDR1 is LGHNA and CDR2 is YNFKEQ. The V gene end was trimmed by 0 bases and the J gene end by 4 bases; junction bases not matched to a gene: 7. This CDR3 has 17 residues.

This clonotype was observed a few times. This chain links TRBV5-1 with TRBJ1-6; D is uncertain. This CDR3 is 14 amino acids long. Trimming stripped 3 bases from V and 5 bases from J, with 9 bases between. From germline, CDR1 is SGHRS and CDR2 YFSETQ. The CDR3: CASSYGDDNSPLHF. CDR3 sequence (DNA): TGCGCCAGCAGCTACGGAGATGATAATTCACCCCTCCACTTT.

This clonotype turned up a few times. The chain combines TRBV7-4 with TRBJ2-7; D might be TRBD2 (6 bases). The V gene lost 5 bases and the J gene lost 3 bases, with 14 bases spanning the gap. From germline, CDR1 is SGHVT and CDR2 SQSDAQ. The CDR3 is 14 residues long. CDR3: CASSPRDGVYEQYV. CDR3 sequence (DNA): TGTGCCAGCAGCCCGCGGGATGGTGTCTACGAGCAGTACGTC.

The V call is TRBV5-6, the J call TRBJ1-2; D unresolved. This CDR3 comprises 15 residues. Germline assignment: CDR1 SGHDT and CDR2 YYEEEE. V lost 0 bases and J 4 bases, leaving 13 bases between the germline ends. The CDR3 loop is CASSLGEVIRYGYTF. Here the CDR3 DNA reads TGTGCCAGCAGCTTGGGCGAGGTTATTCGCTATGGCTACACCTTC. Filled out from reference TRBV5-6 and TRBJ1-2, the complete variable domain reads DAGVTQSPTHLIKTRGQQVTLRCSPKSGHDTVSWYQQALGQGPQFIFQYYEEEERQRGNFPDRFSGHQFPNYSSELNVNALLLGDSALYLCASSLGEVIRYGYTFGSGTRLTVV.

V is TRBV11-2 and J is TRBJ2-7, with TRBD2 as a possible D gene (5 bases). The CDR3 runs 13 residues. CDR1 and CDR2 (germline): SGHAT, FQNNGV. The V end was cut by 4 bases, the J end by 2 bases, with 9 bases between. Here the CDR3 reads CASSYGEPYEQYV. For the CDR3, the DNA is TGTGCCAGCAGCTACGGGGAACCCTACGAGCAGTACGTC.

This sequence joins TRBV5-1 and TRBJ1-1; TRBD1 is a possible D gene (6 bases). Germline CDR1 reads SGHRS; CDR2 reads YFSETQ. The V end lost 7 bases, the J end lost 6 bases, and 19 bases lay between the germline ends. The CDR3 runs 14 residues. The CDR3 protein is CASRRTESYAEAFF. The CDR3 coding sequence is TGCGCCAGCCGACGGACAGAGTCGTATGCTGAAGCTTTCTTT.

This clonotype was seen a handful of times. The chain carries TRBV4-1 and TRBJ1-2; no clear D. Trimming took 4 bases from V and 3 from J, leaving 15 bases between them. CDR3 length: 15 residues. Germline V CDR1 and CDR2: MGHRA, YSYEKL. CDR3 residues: CASSLTHEGYYGYTF. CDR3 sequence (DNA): TGCGCCAGCAGCCTCACTCACGAAGGCTACTATGGCTACACCTTC.